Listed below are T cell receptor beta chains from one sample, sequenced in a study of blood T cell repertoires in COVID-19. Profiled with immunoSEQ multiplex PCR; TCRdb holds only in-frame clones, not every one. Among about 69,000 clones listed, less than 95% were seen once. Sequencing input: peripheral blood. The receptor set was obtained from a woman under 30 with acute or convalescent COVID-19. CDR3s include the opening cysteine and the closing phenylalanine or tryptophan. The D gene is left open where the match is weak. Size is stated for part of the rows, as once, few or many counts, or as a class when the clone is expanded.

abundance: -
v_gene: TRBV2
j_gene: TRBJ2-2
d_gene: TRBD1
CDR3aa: CASIKDRGTGELFF
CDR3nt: TGTGCCAGCATTAAGGACAGGGGGACCGGGGAGCTGTTTTTT

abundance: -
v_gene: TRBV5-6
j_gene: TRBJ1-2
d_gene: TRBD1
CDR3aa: CASSQGVGYGYTF
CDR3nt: TGTGCCAGCAGCCAGGGGGTAGGCTATGGCTACACCTTC

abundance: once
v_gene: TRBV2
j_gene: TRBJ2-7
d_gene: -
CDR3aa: CASIDSLAGSEQYF
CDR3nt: TGTGCCAGCATAGACAGCTTAGCCGGGAGCGAGCAGTACTTC

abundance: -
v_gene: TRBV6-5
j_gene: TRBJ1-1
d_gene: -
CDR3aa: CASSPRTVGTEAFF
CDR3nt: TGTGCCAGCAGTCCCCGGACAGTCGGGACTGAAGCTTTCTTT

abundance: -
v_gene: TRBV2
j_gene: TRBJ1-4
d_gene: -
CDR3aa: CASSDFRGVWEKLFF
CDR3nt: TGTGCCAGCAGTGATTTCAGGGGAGTTTGGGAAAAACTGTTTTTT

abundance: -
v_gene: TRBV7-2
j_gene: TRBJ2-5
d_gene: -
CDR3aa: CASSGRGAQETQYF
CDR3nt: TGTGCCAGCAGCGGGCGGGGAGCCCAAGAGACCCAGTACTTC

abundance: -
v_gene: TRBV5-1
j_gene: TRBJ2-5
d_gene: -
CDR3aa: CASSLGTQASQTQYF
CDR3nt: TGCGCCAGCAGCTTAGGTACGCAGGCCTCCCAGACCCAGTACTTC

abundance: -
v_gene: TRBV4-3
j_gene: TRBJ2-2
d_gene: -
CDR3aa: CASSQDRELTGELFF
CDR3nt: TGCGCCAGCAGCCAAGACAGGGAACTCACCGGGGAGCTGTTTTTT

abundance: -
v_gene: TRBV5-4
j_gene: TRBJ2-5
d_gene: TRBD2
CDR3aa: CASSSRTSGRQETQYF
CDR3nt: TGTGCCAGCAGCTCTAGGACTAGCGGTAGGCAAGAGACCCAGTACTTC

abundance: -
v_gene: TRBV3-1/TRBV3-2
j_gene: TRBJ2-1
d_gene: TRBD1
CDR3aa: CASSPILQGRNEQFF
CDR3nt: TGTGCCAGCAGCCCAATCTTACAGGGGCGCAATGAGCAGTTCTTC

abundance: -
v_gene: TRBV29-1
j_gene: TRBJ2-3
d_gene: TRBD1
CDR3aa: CSVADRGSTDTQYF
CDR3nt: TGCAGCGTGGCTGACAGGGGTAGCACAGATACGCAGTATTTT

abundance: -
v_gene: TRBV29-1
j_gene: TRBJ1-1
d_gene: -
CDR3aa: CSVERQLRTEAFF
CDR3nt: TGCAGCGTTGAACGACAGCTACGCACTGAAGCTTTCTTT

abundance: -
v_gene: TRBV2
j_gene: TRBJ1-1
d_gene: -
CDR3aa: CASRRTVNTEAFF
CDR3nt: TGTGCCAGCAGAAGGACAGTGAACACTGAAGCTTTCTTT

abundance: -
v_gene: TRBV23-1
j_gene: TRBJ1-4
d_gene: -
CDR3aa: CASTEDRRGEKLFF
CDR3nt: TGCGCCAGCACGGAGGACAGAAGAGGTGAAAAACTGTTTTTT

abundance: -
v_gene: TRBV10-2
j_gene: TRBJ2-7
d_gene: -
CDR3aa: CASSGGTNSRSYEQYF
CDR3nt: TGCGCCAGCAGTGGGGGCACCAATAGCCGTTCCTACGAGCAGTACTTC

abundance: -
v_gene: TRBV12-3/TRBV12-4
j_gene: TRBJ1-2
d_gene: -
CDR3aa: CASSLLPGGGYTF
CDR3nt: TGTGCCAGCAGTTTATTGCCGGGGGGAGGCTACACCTTC

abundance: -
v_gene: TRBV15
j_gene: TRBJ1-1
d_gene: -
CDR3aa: CATSRWGGNTEAFF
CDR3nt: TGTGCCACCAGCCGGTGGGGGGGTAACACTGAAGCTTTCTTT

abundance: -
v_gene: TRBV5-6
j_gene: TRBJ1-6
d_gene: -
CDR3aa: CASSLGAGDSPLHF
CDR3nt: TGTGCCAGCAGCTTGGGGGCGGGGGATTCACCCCTCCACTTT

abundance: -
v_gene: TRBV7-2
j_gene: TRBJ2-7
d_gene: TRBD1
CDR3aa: CASSPDRGFYEQYF
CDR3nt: TGTGCCAGCAGCCCGGACAGGGGGTTCTACGAGCAGTACTTC

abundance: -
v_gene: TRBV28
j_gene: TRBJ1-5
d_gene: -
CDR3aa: CASRGGTHSNQPQHF
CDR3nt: TGTGCCAGCAGGGGGGGGACACACAGCAATCAGCCCCAGCATTTT

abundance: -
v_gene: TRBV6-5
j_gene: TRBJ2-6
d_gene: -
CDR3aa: CASSYSISSGANVLTF
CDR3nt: TGTGCCAGCAGTTACTCGATCAGCTCTGGGGCCAACGTCCTGACTTTC

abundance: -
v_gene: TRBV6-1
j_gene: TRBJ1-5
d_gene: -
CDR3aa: CASSDRAGNQPQHF
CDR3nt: TGTGCCAGCAGTGACAGGGCTGGCAATCAGCCCCAGCATTTT